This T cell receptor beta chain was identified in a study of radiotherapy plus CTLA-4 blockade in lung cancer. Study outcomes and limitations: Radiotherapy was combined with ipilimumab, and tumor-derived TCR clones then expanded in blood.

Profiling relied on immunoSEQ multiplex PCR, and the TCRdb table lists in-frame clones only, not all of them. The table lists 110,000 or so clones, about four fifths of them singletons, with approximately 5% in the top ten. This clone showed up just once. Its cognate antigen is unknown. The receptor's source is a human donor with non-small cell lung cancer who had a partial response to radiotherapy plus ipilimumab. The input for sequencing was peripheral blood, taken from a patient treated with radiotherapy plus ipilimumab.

This chain's CDR3 is CASSPYNSGNTIYF. The CDR3 DNA sequence: TGCGCCAGCAGCCCGTATAACTCTGGAAACACCATATATTTT. The chain joins TRBV5-1 to TRBJ1-3; D gene ambiguous. CDR1 and CDR2 from the germline V gene are SGHRS and YFSETQ. Between the trimmed V and J ends, which lost 4 bases and 0 bases, there was a span of 8 bases. This CDR3 region has 14 residues.